This record covers a single T cell receptor (beta chain). Antigen: not known. The isolated RNA, all of it, was reverse transcribed, so expressed TCRB transcripts were what got sequenced. The repertoire was sequenced with immunoSEQ multiplex PCR; TCRdb's copy has only in-frame clones and lacks some. The sample has about 330,000 clones, more than 9.5% seen once. There are 15 residues in the CDR3. From germline, CDR1 is MNHNY and CDR2 SVGAGI (reference sequence). V shed 0 bases and J shed 7 bases, with 15 bases lying between them. The entry originates in a study of beta chain features in type 1 diabetes. Findings and caveats of the study: Naive, central memory and Treg TCRB repertoires appeared more alike in patients than in healthy donors.

The genes are TRBV6-6 and TRBJ1-2, with D perhaps matching TRBD1 (5 bases). Specimen: naive CD4+ T cells from blood. This receptor was obtained from a woman aged 25-40 years in good health. The CDR3 is CASSYSGGEVGGYTF. CDR3 coding DNA: TGTGCCAGCAGTTACTCGGGAGGGGAGGTCGGTGGCTACACCTTC.